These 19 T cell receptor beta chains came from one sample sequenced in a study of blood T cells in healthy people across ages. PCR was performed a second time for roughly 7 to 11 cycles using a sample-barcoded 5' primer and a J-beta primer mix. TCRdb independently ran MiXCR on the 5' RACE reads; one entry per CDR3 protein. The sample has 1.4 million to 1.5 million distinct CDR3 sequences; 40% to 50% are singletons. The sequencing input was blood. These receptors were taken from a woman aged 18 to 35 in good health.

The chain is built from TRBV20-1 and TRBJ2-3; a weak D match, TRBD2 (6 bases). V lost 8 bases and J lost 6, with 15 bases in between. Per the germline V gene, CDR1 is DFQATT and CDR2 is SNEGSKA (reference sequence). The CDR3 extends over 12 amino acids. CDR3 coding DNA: TGCAGTACCAACGGGGGTGTTGATACGCAGTATTTT. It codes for CSTNGGVDTQYF.

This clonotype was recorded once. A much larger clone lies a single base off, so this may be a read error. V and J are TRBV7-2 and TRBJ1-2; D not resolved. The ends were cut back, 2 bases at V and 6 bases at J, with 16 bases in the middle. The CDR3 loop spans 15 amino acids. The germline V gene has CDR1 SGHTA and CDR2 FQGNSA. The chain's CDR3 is CASSLRTHRPNGYTF. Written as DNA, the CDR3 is TGTGCCAGCAGCTTACGCACCCACCGGCCGAATGGCTACACCTTC.

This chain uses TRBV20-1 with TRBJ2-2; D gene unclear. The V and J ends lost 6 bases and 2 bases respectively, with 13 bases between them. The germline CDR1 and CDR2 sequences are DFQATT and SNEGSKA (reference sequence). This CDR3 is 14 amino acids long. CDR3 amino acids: CSAQDHANTGELFF. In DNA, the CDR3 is TGCAGTGCGCAAGATCACGCTAACACCGGGGAGCTGTTTTTT.

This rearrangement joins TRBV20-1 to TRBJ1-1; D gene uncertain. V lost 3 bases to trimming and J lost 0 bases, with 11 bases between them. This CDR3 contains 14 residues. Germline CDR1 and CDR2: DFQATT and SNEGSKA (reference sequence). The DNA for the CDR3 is TGCAGTGCTAGCACCAGGACTCTGAACACTGAAGCTTTCTTT. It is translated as CSASTRTLNTEAFF.

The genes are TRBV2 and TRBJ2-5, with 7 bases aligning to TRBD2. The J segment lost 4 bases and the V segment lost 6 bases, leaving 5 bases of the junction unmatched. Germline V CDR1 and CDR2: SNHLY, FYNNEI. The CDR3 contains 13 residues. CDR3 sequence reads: CASRQTSAETQYF. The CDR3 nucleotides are TGTGCCAGCAGGCAAACTAGCGCAGAGACCCAGTACTTC.

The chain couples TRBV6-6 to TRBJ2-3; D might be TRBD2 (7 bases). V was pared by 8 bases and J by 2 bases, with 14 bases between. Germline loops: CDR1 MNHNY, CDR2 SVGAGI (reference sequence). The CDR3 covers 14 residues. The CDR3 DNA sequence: TGTGCCAGCCACAGGGAGGGACCCACAGATACGCAGTATTTT. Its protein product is CASHREGPTDTQYF.

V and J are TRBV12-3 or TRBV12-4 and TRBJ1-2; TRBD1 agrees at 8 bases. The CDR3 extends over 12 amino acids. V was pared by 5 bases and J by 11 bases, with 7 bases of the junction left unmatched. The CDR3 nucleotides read TGTGCCAGCAGTCCCCGACAGGGGCCTTACACCTTC. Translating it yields CASSPRQGPYTF.

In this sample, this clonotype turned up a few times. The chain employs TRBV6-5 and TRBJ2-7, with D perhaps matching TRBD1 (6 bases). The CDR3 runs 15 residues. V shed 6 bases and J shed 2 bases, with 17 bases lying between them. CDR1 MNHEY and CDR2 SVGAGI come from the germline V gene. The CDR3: CASSLRGTETYEQYF. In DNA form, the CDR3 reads TGTGCCAGCAGCCTAAGGGGGACGGAGACCTACGAGCAGTACTTC.

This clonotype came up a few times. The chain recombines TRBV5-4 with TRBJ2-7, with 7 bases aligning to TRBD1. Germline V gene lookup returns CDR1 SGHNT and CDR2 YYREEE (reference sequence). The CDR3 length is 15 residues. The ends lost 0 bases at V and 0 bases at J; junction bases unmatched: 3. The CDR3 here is CASSLEGTASYEQYF. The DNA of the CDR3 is TGTGCCAGCAGCTTGGAGGGGACAGCCTCCTACGAGCAGTACTTC.

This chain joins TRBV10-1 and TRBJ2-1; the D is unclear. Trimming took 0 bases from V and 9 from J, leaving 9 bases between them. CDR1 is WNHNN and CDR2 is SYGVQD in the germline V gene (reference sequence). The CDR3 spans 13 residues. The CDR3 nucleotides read TGCGCCAGCAGTGAGTCAGGTAGGAGTGAGCAGTTCTTC. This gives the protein CASSESGRSEQFF.

The CDR3 loop is CSVGERYGEKLFF. The CDR3 DNA reads as TGCAGCGTCGGGGAGCGCTACGGTGAAAAACTGTTTTTT. This rearrangement joins TRBV29-1 to TRBJ1-4; D unresolved. V gave up 6 bases and J gave up 7 bases, with 15 bases separating them. The CDR3 spans 13 residues. Germline-derived CDR1 and CDR2 are SQVTM and ANQGSEA.

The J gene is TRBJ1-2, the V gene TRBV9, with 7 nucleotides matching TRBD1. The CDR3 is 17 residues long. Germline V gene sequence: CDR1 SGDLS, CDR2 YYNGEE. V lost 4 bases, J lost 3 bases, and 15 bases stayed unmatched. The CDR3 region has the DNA TGTGCCAGCAGCCCATCCGTATCTTCCGGGACAGACTATGGCTACACCTTC. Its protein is CASSPSVSSGTDYGYTF. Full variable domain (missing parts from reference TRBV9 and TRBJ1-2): DSGVTQTPKHLITATGQRVTLRCSPRSGDLSVYWYQQSLDQGLQFLIQYYNGEERAKGNILERFSAQQFPDLHSELNLSSLELGDSALYFCASSPSVSSGTDYGYTFGSGTRLTVV.

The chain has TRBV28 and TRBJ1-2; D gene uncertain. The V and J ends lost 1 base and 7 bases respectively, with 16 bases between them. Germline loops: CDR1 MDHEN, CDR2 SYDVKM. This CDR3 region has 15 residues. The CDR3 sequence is CASSLLGGSGFGYTF. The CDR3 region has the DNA TGTGCCAGCAGTTTATTAGGCGGGTCGGGGTTTGGCTACACCTTC.

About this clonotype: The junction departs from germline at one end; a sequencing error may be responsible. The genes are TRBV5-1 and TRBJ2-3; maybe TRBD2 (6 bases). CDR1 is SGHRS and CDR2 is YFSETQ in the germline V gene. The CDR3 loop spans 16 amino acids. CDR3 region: CTSSLAGQKLPDTQYF. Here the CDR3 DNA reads TGCACCAGCAGCTTGGCGGGGCAGAAGCTTCCAGATACGCAGTATTTT.

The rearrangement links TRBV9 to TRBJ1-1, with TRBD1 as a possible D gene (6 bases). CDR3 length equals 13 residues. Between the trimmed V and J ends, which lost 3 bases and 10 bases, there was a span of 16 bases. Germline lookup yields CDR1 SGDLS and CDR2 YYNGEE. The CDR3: CASSGVSGVGAFF. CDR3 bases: TGTGCCAGCAGCGGAGTATCAGGGGTAGGAGCTTTCTTT.

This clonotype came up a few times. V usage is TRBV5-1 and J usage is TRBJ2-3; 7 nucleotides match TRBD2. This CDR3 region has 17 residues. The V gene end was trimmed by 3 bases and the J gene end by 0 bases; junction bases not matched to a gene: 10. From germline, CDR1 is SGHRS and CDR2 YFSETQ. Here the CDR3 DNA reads TGCGCCAGCAGCTACCGTATAGCGGGTACTAGCACAGATACGCAGTATTTT. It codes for CASSYRIAGTSTDTQYF. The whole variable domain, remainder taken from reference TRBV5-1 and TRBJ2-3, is KAGVTQTPRYLIKTRGQQVTLSCSPISGHRSVSWYQQTPGQGLQFLFEYFSETQRNKGNFPGRFSGRQFSNSRSEMNVSTLELGDSALYLCASSYRIAGTSTDTQYFGPGTRLTVL.

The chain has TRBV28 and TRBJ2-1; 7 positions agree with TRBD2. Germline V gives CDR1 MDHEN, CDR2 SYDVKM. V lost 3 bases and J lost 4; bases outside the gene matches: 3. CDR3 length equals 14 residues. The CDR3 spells CASSLDGRYNEQFF. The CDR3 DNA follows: TGTGCCAGCAGTTTGGACGGGAGGTACAATGAGCAGTTCTTC.

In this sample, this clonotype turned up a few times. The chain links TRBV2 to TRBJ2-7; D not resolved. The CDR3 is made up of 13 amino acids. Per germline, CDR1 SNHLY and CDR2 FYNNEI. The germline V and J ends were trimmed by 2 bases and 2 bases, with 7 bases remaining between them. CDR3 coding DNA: TGTGCCAGCAGTGAATCCCTCCCCTACGAGCAGTACTTC. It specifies CASSESLPYEQYF.

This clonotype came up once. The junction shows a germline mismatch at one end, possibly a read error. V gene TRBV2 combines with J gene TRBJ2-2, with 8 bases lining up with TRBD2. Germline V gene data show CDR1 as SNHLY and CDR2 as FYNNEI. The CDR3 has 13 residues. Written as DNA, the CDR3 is TGTGCCAGCAAAACTAGCGGCACCCGGGAGCTGTTTTTT. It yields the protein CASKTSGTRELFF.